This TCR beta chain was recovered during a study of cytomegalovirus exposure and HLA in healthy donors. Whole-study results and caveats: CMV serostatus was the only recorded immune exposure for donors. TRBV6-2, TRBV6-3 and some other V segments were unresolvable in 87-base-pair reads. There were over 150 TCR beta chains listed as cytomegalovirus-associated.

A multiplex PCR was run with 60 Vbeta primers and 13 Jbeta primers. The repertoire was sequenced with immunoSEQ multiplex PCR; TCRdb's copy has only in-frame clones and lacks some. The repertoire consists of about 160,000 clones, with 80% to 85% occurring once and the leading ten covering around 4.3%. Germline-derived CDR1 and CDR2 are SGHRS and YFSETQ. The CDR3 runs 16 residues. V was clipped by 4 bases and J by 2 bases, with 17 bases between them. To note about this clone: The antigen is undetermined.

The source of this sequence is a man aged 45-65 years in good health and CMV-seropositive. The chain is built from TRBV5-1 and TRBJ2-3; D might be TRBD2 (6 bases). The source material was PBMCs. The CDR3 DNA sequence: TGCGCCAGCAGCCCCCGTGGGGGACTTCTCACAGATACGCAGTATTTT. Amino acids: CASSPRGGLLTDTQYF.